This note documents a single TCR beta chain sequence. Germline V gene data show CDR1 as MDHEN and CDR2 as SYDVKM. The CDR3 has 15 residues. V lost 7 bases, J lost 2 bases, and 15 bases lay in between. These data belong to a study of beta chain features in type 1 diabetes. The study reverse transcribed the entire isolated RNA, so it sequenced expressed TCRB transcripts. TCRdb's copy holds only in-frame clones and misses some; the assay was immunoSEQ multiplex PCR. The sample records 850,000 to 900,000 clones, under 20% being singletons. This chain links TRBV28 with TRBJ2-1; TRBD2 might be the D (5 bases). The sequenced material came from naive CD4+ T cells from blood. This sequence originates from a woman aged 18-29 years in good health. CDR3: CASTHEPGTYNEQFF. CDR3 nucleotide sequence: TGTGCCAGCACCCACGAGCCGGGGACCTACAATGAGCAGTTCTTC.